This T cell receptor beta chain is from a study of T cell repertoires in cytomegalovirus infection. On the study more broadly: Signatures in public TCR beta sequences pointed to both CMV infection and matching HLA type.

MiXCR was run by TCRdb on the reads, yielding one entry per CDR3 protein. Here the sample spans roughly 720,000 distinct CDR3 sequences, approximately 34% being singletons. This CDR3 is built from 19 residues. V gave up 3 bases and J gave up 5 bases; unmatched junction bases: 20. Study results and limitations: Clonotypes of TCR beta that were HLA-C-restricted and CMV-specific dominated the ex vivo response. The cumulative frequency of public TCR beta families distinguished individuals who carried CMV together with the relevant HLA.

In the case of this clonotype: The antigen is not known.

This chain uses TRBV12-3 or TRBV12-4 with TRBJ2-5; 8 positions agree with TRBD2. The origin of this receptor is a human donor in good health (CMV status not recorded). Some clones in this sample may be carry-over from other donors' samples. The sample comprised PBMCs. CDR3 DNA: TGTGCCAGCAGTTTGCCCCTTTGGGAAGCGGGGGCCCTGGGGGAGACCCAGTACTTC. Protein product: CASSLPLWEAGALGETQYF.